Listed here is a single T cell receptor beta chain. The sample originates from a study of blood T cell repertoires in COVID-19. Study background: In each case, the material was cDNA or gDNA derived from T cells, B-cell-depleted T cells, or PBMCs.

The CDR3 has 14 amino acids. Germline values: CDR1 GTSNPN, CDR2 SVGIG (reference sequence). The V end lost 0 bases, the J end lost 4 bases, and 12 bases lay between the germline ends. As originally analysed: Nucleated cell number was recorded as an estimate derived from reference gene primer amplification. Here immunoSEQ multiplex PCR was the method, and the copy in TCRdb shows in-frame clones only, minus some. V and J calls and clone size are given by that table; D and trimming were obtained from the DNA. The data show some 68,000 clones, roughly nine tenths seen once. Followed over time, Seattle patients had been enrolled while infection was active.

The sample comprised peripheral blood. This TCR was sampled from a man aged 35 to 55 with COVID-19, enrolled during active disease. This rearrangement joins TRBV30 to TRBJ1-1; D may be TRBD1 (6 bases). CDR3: CAWSVPPTGTEAFF. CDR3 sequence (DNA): TGTGCCTGGAGTGTACCCCCGACAGGCACTGAAGCTTTCTTT. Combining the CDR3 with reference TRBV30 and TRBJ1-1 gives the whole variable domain SQTIHQWPATLVQPVGSPLSLECTVEGTSNPNLYWYRQAAGRGLQLLFYSVGIGQISSEVPQNLSASRPQDRQFILSSKKLLLSDSGFYLCAWSVPPTGTEAFFGQGTRLTVV.